The 27 T cell receptor beta chains below come from one sample, sequenced in a study of CD8+ T cells in alopecia areata. cDNA reverse transcribed from extracted RNA served as the sequencing template. TCRdb's table, derived via immunoSEQ multiplex PCR, lists solely in-frame clones and lacks some. This repertoire holds 270,000 or so clones, and none appear only once. Cells from pooled cutaneous lymph nodes were sorted by CD4, CD8alpha, NKG2D, NKG2ACE and other markers. Sequenced: CD4+ T cells sorted from a lymph node. Every receptor here comes from a C3H/HeJ mouse with alopecia areata. The mouse line has the MHC haplotype H2-k.

Comments on this clone: Germline and genes here are mouse. The read falls 4 residues short of the CDR3 end, and the missing part is taken from the germline J gene. The J gene is TRBJ2-5, the V gene TRBV1; the D gene is possibly TRBD2 (6 bases). Germline CDR1 and CDR2: NSQYPW and LRSPGD (reference sequence). The CDR3 has 13 amino acids. Partial CDR3 DNA: TGCACCTGCAGTGCCTGGGGTGAAGAC. Its translation is CTCSAWGED. The entire CDR3 sequence reads CTCSAWGEDTQYF.

This clone occurred a few times. Gene names and germline refer to mouse. The CDR3 goes on 4 residues after the read ends, and that part is filled in from the germline J gene. The chain carries TRBV13-1 and TRBJ2-2, with D possibly matching TRBD2 (6 bases). The germline gives CDR1 NSHNY, CDR2 SYGAGN. The CDR3 runs 15 residues. Trimming took 3 bases from V and 2 from J, leaving 11 bases between them. CDR3: CASSVWGINTGQLYF. The sequenced CDR3 bases are TGTGCCAGCAGTGTCTGGGGAATTAACACCGGG.

Points on this clone: Mouse germline and gene names are used. The CDR3 end is not reached by the read, which stops 4 residues before it; the germline J gene fills it in. This rearrangement joins TRBV13-3 to TRBJ2-1; TRBD2 matches 10 bases. Losses at the gene ends were 3 bases for V and 1 base for J; bases not matched to a gene: 1. The CDR3 has 15 residues. Germline-derived CDR1 and CDR2 are NNHDY and SYVADS. The CDR3 DNA, read in part, is TGTGCCAGCAGTGTGGGACTGGGGAACTATGCT. Translated: CASSVGLGNYA. The entire CDR3 protein reads CASSVGLGNYAEQFF.

This clone has a handful of counts. Gene names are the mouse ones. The read gets to within 4 residues of the CDR3 end, and the germline J gene fills in the rest. The rearrangement links TRBV13-3 to TRBJ2-1; 9 bases map to TRBD2. The CDR3 extends over 13 amino acids. Germline CDR1 reads NNHDY; CDR2 reads SYVADS. This CDR3 is CASRLGGFAEQFF. CDR3 DNA (partial): TGTGCCAGCAGACTGGGGGGTTTCGCT.

A note on this clone: Genes here carry mouse names. Other DNA sequences in the same sample also yield this CDR3. The sequenced CDR3 bases are TGTGCTAGCAGTAGAAGAGGGGGTAACTATGCT. Translating gives CASSRRGGNYA. In full, the CDR3 is CASSRRGGNYAEQFF. The chain couples TRBV17 to TRBJ2-1; possibly TRBD1 for D (6 bases). The CDR3 end is not reached by the read, which stops 4 residues before it; the germline J gene fills it in. Germline loops: CDR1 MNHDT, CDR2 YYDKIL. The CDR3 sequence is 15 residues long. V lost 2 bases and J lost 0, with 8 bases in between.

This clone was seen a handful of times. Genes here carry mouse names. The CDR3 is cut off 4 residues early in the read; its end comes from the germline J gene. This chain connects TRBV13-1 to TRBJ2-3; maybe TRBD1 (5 bases). Germline V gene lookup returns CDR1 NSHNY and CDR2 SYGAGN. Trimming took off 3 bases at V and 0 bases at J, with 11 bases between the two ends. The CDR3 sequence is 15 residues long. CDR3 DNA (partial): TGTGCCAGCAGTGGCAGGGCCATAAGTGCAGAA. It translates to CASSGRAISAE. The full-length CDR3 reads as CASSGRAISAETLYF.

This clone was observed at least ten times. The gene symbols are mouse symbols. The read falls 4 residues short of the CDR3 end, and the missing part is taken from the germline J gene. This chain joins TRBV3 and TRBJ1-2; no firm D call. Trimming cost V 1 base and J 2 bases, with 8 bases left between them. Germline assignment: CDR1 SNHLY and CDR2 FYNGKV (reference sequence). The CDR3 has 14 amino acids. CDR3: CASSLVQLNSDYTF. The CDR3 bases that were read are TGTGCCAGCAGCTTAGTACAGTTGAACTCC.

Comments on this clone: Gene names are the mouse ones. Read sequence stops 4 residues before the CDR3 end, and the germline J gene provides the missing end. The rearrangement joins TRBV13-1 to TRBJ2-1; 9 bases are shared with TRBD1. Germline CDR1 and CDR2: NSHNY and SYGAGN. The V and J ends lost 2 bases and 6 bases, in that order; junction bases with no gene match: 6. The CDR3 consists of 15 residues. CDR3 in amino acids: CASSEGQGGFAEQFF. The part of the CDR3 DNA that was read is TGTGCCAGCAGTGAGGGACAGGGAGGGTTTGCT.

As regards this clone: Mouse names are used for the genes. Coverage ceases 4 residues before the CDR3 finishes, and the germline J gene fills in the end. The chain carries TRBV1 and TRBJ2-1, with D perhaps TRBD1 (6 bases). The CDR3 has 15 amino acids. V lost 2 bases to trimming and J lost 4 bases, with 12 bases between them. Germline V gene data show CDR1 as NSQYPW and CDR2 as LRSPGD (reference sequence). The sequenced part of the CDR3 DNA is TGCACCTGCAGTGCACCGGGACAAAAATATGCT. This sequence encodes CTCSAPGQKYA. The entire CDR3 protein is CTCSAPGQKYAEQFF.

This clone was seen more than once but under ten times. Here the gene names and germline are mouse. The read terminates 4 residues ahead of where the CDR3 ends, so the germline J gene completes it. This chain connects TRBV13-3 to TRBJ2-2, with D perhaps matching TRBD1 (7 bases). CDR1 and CDR2 (germline): NNHDY, SYVADS. The ends were cut back, 5 bases at V and 0 bases at J, with 11 bases in the middle. The CDR3 is 15 residues long. The CDR3 is CASRARGANTGQLYF. CDR3 DNA (partial): TGTGCCAGCAGGGCCAGGGGGGCAAACACCGGG.

This clone was counted only a few times. Germline and genes here are mouse. The sequenced fragment ends 4 residues before the CDR3 boundary, so the rest is inferred from the germline J gene. The sample has other DNA sequences that encode this CDR3 too. This chain links TRBV3 with TRBJ2-5; 7 nucleotides agree with TRBD2. Germline V gene data show CDR1 as SNHLY and CDR2 as FYNGKV (reference sequence). J lost 3 bases, V lost 1 base, and 1 base had no gene match. The CDR3 length is 14 residues. The CDR3 sequence is CASSLGGGQDTQYF. The DNA read from the CDR3 is TGTGCCAGCAGCTTAGGGGGGGGACAAGAC.

As for this clone: The gene names given are mouse names. With the read ending 4 residues before the CDR3 end, the germline J gene is used to fill in that end. This sample also contains other DNA sequences that code for the same CDR3. The rearrangement uses TRBV19 and TRBJ2-1, with TRBD2 matching over 9 bases. The CDR3 consists of 14 residues. J gave up 5 bases and V 1 base, and 1 base lay outside the gene matches. The germline V gene has CDR1 FNHDT and CDR2 SITEND (reference sequence). CDR3 DNA (partial): TGTGCCAGCAGTATATGGGGGGGCGATGCT. Translated, it gives CASSIWGGDA. The entire CDR3 sequence reads CASSIWGGDAEQFF.

This clone has more than one count but fewer than ten. Germline and genes: mouse. The read is 4 residues too short to cover the CDR3 end, so that end is filled in from the germline J gene. This chain connects TRBV13-2 to TRBJ2-1, with 8 bases lining up with TRBD2. Germline V gene data show CDR1 as NNHNN and CDR2 as SYGAGS (reference sequence). This CDR3 contains 15 residues. After removal of 2 bases from V and 3 bases from J, the junction contained 4 bases not matched to a gene. The covered CDR3 bases are TGTGCCAGCGGTGACTGGGGGGCTCCCTATGCT. Encoded protein: CASGDWGAPYA. In full, the CDR3 reads CASGDWGAPYAEQFF.

This clone was recorded a few times. Mouse germline and gene names are used. The CDR3 is cut off 4 residues early in the read; its end comes from the germline J gene. The same CDR3 is also encoded by other DNA sequences in this sample. The J gene is TRBJ2-2, the V gene TRBV14; 7 nucleotides line up with TRBD2. The CDR3 sequence is 15 residues long. V was clipped by 5 bases and J by 0 bases; unmatched bases: 4. Germline lookup yields CDR1 SGHDT and CDR2 FRDEAV. The sequenced part of the CDR3 DNA is TGTGCCAGCAGCCCGGGGGGGACAAACACCGGG. Its translation: CASSPGGTNTG. The CDR3, in full, reads CASSPGGTNTGQLYF.

A word on this clone: Gene labels here are mouse ones. The read ends 4 residues early relative to the CDR3; the germline J gene fills the gap. The chain recombines TRBV1 with TRBJ1-1, with a possible D match to TRBD1 (6 bases). CDR3 length: 15 residues. The V gene's germline CDR1 is NSQYPW and CDR2 LRSPGD (reference sequence). V lost 1 base and J 4 bases, leaving 13 bases between the germline ends. Partial CDR3 DNA: TGCACCTGCAGTGCAGTCAGGGGAGGAGGCACA. It codes for CTCSAVRGGGT. The entire CDR3 reads CTCSAVRGGGTEVFF.

A note on this clone: Mouse names are used for the genes. Read sequence stops 4 residues before the CDR3 end, and the germline J gene provides the missing end. The chain carries TRBV13-1 and TRBJ2-1; weak D call: TRBD1 (7 bases). The V end lost 0 bases, the J end lost 5 bases, and 12 bases lay between the germline ends. CDR1 and CDR2 from the germline V gene are NSHNY and SYGAGN. The CDR3 runs 15 residues. The covered CDR3 bases are TGTGCCAGCAGTGATGGGAGGGGGCGCGATGCT. It encodes CASSDGRGRDA. The full-length CDR3 reads as CASSDGRGRDAEQFF.

The table lists this clone with a few counts. Gene names denote mouse genes. The read stops 4 residues short of the end of the CDR3; the missing end is completed from the germline J gene. Within the sample, other DNA sequences also encode this same CDR3. This chain links TRBV19 with TRBJ2-2; possible D gene TRBD1, 5 bases. Germline assignment: CDR1 FNHDT and CDR2 SITEND (reference sequence). The CDR3 is 14 residues long. Trimming shortened V by 3 bases and J by 1 base, and 7 bases separated the two germline ends. The CDR3 DNA, read in part, is TGTGCCAGCAGTACCCAGGGAAACACCGGG. This codes for CASSTQGNTG. Given in full, the CDR3 is CASSTQGNTGQLYF.

This clone was counted a few times. Any gene name here is a mouse gene name. Sequencing ends 3 residues short of the CDR3 end; the germline J gene provides the rest. The V call is TRBV13-3, the J call TRBJ1-6; 10 nucleotides align to TRBD1. TRBJ1-6 is an ORF, with its function uncertain. This CDR3 is 15 amino acids long. Unmatched junction bases numbered 6, after V lost 3 bases and J lost 9 bases. The germline V gene has CDR1 NNHDY and CDR2 SYVADS. CDR3 sequence reads: CASSGQGARSSPLYF. The CDR3 DNA, read in part, is TGTGCCAGCAGTGGACAGGGGGCAAGGAGTTCGCCC.

Comment on this clone: Mouse gene names apply. The CDR3 is cut off 4 residues early in the read; its end comes from the germline J gene. V usage is TRBV19 and J usage is TRBJ2-5, with TRBD1 matching 10 bases. Losses at the gene ends were 1 base for V and 3 bases for J; bases not matched to a gene: 2. The germline V gene encodes CDR1 FNHDT and CDR2 SITEND (reference sequence). The CDR3 consists of 15 residues. CDR3 DNA, as far as it was read: TGTGCCAGCAGTATAAGGGGACAGGGGCAAGAC. It encodes CASSIRGQGQD. The complete CDR3 sequence is CASSIRGQGQDTQYF. Variable domain in full (rest from reference TRBV19 and TRBJ2-5): GGIITQTPKFLIGQEGQKLTLKCQQNFNHDTMYWYRQDSGKGLRLIYYSITENDLQKGDLSEGYDASREKKSSFSLTVTSAQKNEMAVFLCASSIRGQGQDTQYFGPGTRLLVL.

There are a few counts of this clone. Mouse names are used for the genes. The read finishes 4 residues shy of the CDR3 end, and the germline J gene is used to complete it. The chain is built from TRBV13-1 and TRBJ2-7, with TRBD2 as a possible D gene (7 bases). The CDR3 totals 11 residues. Germline assignment: CDR1 NSHNY and CDR2 SYGAGN. The sequenced part of the CDR3 DNA is TGTGCCAGCAGGGGGGGCCAT. Translating gives CASRGGH. The entire CDR3 sequence reads CASRGGHEQYF.

This clone was observed a handful of times. Any gene name here is a mouse gene name. Read data end 4 residues before the CDR3 end; the end is taken from the germline J gene. Different DNA sequences within this sample yield the same CDR3. The chain joins TRBV13-1 to TRBJ2-7; the match to TRBD2 covers 9 bases. The germline V gene encodes CDR1 NSHNY and CDR2 SYGAGN. The CDR3 is made up of 14 amino acids. The CDR3 region is CASSDAGLGYEQYF. The CDR3 bases that were read are TGTGCCAGCAGTGATGCAGGACTGGGGTAT.

This clone was found a few times. Mouse names are used for the genes. Coverage ceases 4 residues before the CDR3 finishes, and the germline J gene fills in the end. The rearrangement uses TRBV13-3 and TRBJ2-2, with D perhaps matching TRBD1 (5 bases). The V gene's germline CDR1 is NNHDY and CDR2 SYVADS. The CDR3 spans 15 residues. Between the trimmed V and J ends, which lost 3 bases and 1 base, there was a span of 10 bases. The sequenced CDR3 bases are TGTGCCAGCAGTGGTGCCGACAGAAACACCGGG. Translated: CASSGADRNTG. The whole CDR3 protein reads CASSGADRNTGQLYF.

As regards this clone: Gene names are the mouse ones. The read is 4 residues too short to cover the CDR3 end, so that end is filled in from the germline J gene. V gene TRBV17 combines with J gene TRBJ2-5; 11 bases align to TRBD2. The CDR3 runs 15 residues. Trimming took 6 bases from V and 2 from J; bases not matched to a gene: 4. Germline V gives CDR1 MNHDT, CDR2 YYDKIL. CDR3 sequence reads: CASSRTGGFQDTQYF. CDR3 bases read: TGTGCTAGCAGCAGGACTGGGGGGTTCCAAGAC.

This clone turned up a few times. The genes are named according to mouse. The CDR3 end falls 4 residues outside the read, so it is completed with the germline J gene. J is TRBJ2-2 and V is TRBV19, with 8 bases aligning to TRBD2. Per the germline V gene, CDR1 is FNHDT and CDR2 is SITEND (reference sequence). This CDR3 is built from 16 residues. The ends lost 0 bases at V and 0 bases at J; junction bases unmatched: 1. The CDR3 here is CASSIAGGTNTGQLYF. The covered CDR3 bases are TGTGCCAGCAGTATAGCTGGGGGGACAAACACCGGG.

There are a few counts of this clone. The listed genes are named as in mouse. Coverage ceases 4 residues before the CDR3 finishes, and the germline J gene fills in the end. The V and J genes are TRBV13-1 and TRBJ2-7; TRBD1 matches at 9 bases. In germline, CDR1 is NSHNY, CDR2 SYGAGN. Unmatched junction bases numbered 7, after V lost 6 bases and J lost 0 bases. This CDR3 comprises 15 residues. The CDR3 reads CASNRQGGSSYEQYF. Incomplete CDR3 DNA: TGTGCCAGCAATCGACAGGGGGGGAGCTCCTAT.

This clone has just a few counts. This may stem from a read error, because a much larger clone lies one nucleotide away. Gene names denote mouse genes. The read falls 4 residues short of the CDR3 end, and the missing part is taken from the germline J gene. This same CDR3 is encoded by further DNA sequences in the sample. The rearrangement links TRBV13-3 to TRBJ2-1, with 10 positions matching TRBD2. The ends lost 5 bases at V and 2 bases at J; junction bases unmatched: 1. CDR3 length: 14 amino acids. Germline CDR1 is NNHDY and CDR2 is SYVADS. CDR3 DNA, as far as it was read: TGTGCCAGCAGGGACTGGGGGTACTATGCT. It is translated as CASRDWGYYA. The complete CDR3 reads CASRDWGYYAEQFF.

Concerning this clone itself: All gene names here are mouse names. The CDR3 extends 4 residues past the end of the read, so its final part is completed from the germline J gene. The chain joins TRBV19 to TRBJ2-4; a weak D match, TRBD1 (6 bases). Germline values: CDR1 FNHDT, CDR2 SITEND (reference sequence). Trimming removed 5 bases at V and 1 base at J, with 17 bases between. The CDR3 is made up of 16 amino acids. The CDR3 protein is CASSPLREGGQNTLYF. The covered CDR3 bases are TGTGCCAGCAGCCCCCTCCGGGAGGGGGGTCAAAAC.